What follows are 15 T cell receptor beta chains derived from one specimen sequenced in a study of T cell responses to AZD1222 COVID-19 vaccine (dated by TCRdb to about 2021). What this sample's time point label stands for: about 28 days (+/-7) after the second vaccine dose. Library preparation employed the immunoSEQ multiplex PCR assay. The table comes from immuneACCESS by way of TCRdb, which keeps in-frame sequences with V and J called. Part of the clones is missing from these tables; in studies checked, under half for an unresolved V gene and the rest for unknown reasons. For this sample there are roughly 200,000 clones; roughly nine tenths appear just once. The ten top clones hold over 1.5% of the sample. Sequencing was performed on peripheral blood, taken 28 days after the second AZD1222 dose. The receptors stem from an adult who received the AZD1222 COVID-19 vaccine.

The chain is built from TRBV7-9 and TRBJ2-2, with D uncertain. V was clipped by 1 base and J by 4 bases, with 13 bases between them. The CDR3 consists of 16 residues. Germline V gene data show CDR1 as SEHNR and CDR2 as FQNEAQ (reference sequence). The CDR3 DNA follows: TGTGCCAGCAGCTTAGTCGCACGAGTTTCCACCGGGGAGCTGTTTTTT. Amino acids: CASSLVARVSTGELFF.

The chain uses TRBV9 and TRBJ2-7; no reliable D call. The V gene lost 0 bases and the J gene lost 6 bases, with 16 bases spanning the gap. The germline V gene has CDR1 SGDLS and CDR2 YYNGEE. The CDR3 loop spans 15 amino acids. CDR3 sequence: CASSVGHRERPEQYF. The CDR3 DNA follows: TGTGCCAGCAGCGTAGGTCACAGAGAAAGGCCCGAGCAGTACTTC. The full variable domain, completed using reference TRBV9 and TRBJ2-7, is DSGVTQTPKHLITATGQRVTLRCSPRSGDLSVYWYQQSLDQGLQFLIQYYNGEERAKGNILERFSAQQFPDLHSELNLSSLELGDSALYFCASSVGHRERPEQYFGPGTRLTVT.

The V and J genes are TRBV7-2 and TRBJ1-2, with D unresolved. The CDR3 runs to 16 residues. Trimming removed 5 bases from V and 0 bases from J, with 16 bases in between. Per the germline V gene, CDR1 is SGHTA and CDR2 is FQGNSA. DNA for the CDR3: TGTGCCAGCAGCCCAGACGCGGGGAGAGCTAACTATGGCTACACCTTC. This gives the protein CASSPDAGRANYGYTF.

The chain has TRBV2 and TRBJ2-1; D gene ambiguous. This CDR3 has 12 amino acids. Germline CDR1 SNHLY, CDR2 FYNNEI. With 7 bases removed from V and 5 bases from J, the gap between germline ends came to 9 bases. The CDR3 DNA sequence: TGTGCCAGCACCAGCGTGAACAATGAGCAGTTCTTC. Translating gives CASTSVNNEQFF.

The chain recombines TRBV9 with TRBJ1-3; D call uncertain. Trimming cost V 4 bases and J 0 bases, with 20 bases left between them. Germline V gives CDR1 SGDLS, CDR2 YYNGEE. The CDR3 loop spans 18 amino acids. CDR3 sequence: CASSPEATVSNSGNTIYF. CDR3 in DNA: TGTGCCAGCAGCCCAGAAGCAACCGTCAGTAACTCTGGAAACACCATATATTTT. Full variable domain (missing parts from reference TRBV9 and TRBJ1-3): DSGVTQTPKHLITATGQRVTLRCSPRSGDLSVYWYQQSLDQGLQFLIQYYNGEERAKGNILERFSAQQFPDLHSELNLSSLELGDSALYFCASSPEATVSNSGNTIYFGEGSWLTVV.

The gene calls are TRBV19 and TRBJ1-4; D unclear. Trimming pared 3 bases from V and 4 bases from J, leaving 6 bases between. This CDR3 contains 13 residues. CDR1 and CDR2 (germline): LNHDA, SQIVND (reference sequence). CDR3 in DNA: TGTGCCAGTAGTATTAGGCTTAATGAAAAACTGTTTTTT. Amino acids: CASSIRLNEKLFF.

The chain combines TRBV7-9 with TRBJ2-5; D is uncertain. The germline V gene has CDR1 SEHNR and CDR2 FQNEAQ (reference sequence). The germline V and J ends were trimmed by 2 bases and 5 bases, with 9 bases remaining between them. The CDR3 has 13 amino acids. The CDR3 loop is CASSLYPSETQYF. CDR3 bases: TGTGCCAGCAGCTTATACCCGTCCGAGACCCAGTACTTC.

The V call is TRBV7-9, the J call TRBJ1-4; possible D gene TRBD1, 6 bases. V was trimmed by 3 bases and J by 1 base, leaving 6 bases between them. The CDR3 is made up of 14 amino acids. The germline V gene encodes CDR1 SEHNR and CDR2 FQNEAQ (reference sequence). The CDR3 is CASSLGQTNEKLFF. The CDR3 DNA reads TGTGCCAGCAGCTTGGGACAAACTAATGAAAAACTGTTTTTT.

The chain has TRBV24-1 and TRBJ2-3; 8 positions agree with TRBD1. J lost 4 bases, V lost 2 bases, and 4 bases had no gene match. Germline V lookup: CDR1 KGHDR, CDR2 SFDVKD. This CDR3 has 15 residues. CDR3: CATSDSTGVADTQYF. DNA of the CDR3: TGTGCCACCAGTGATTCGACAGGGGTTGCAGATACGCAGTATTTT.

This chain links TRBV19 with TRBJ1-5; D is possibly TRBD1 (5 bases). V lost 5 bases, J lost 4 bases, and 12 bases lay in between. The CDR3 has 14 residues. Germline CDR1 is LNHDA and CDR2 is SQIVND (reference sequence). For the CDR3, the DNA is TGTGCCAGTAGTTTTACAGGCCCGAATCAGCCCCAGCATTTT. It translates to CASSFTGPNQPQHF. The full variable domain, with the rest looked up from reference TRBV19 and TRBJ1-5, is DGGITQSPKYLFRKEGQNVTLSCEQNLNHDAMYWYRQDPGQGLRLIYYSQIVNDFQKGDIAEGYSVSREKKESFPLTVTSAQKNPTAFYLCASSFTGPNQPQHFGDGTRLSIL.

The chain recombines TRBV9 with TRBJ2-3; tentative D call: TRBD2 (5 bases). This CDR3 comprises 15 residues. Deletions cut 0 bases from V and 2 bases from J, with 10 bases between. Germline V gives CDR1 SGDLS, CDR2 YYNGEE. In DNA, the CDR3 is TGTGCCAGCAGCGTAGCTCCGGGAAACACAGATACGCAGTATTTT. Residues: CASSVAPGNTDTQYF.

The CDR3 nucleotides read TGTGCCAGCAGCCCCGGGACTAGCGTTTATACGCAGTATTTT. The encoded protein is CASSPGTSVYTQYF. The chain links TRBV3-1 (or the pseudogene TRBV3-2) to TRBJ2-3; TRBD2 matches at 10 bases. Germline CDR1 LGHDT, CDR2 YNNKEL (reference sequence). This CDR3 has 14 amino acids. Trimming at V came to 4 bases and at J to 7 bases, leaving 5 bases not matched to a gene.

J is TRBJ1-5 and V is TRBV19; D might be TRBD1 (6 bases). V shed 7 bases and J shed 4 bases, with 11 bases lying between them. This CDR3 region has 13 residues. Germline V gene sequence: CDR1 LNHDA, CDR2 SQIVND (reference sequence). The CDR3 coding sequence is TGTGCCAGTAACTTAAGGGGGAATCAGCCCCAGCATTTT. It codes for CASNLRGNQPQHF.

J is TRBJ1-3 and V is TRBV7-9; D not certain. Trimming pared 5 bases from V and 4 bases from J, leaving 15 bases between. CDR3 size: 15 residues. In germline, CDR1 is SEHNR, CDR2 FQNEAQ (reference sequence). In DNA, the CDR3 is TGTGCCAGCAGCCTTCCAAAAGAGATGGGAAACACCATATATTTT. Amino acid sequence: CASSLPKEMGNTIYF.

As DNA, the CDR3 is TGTGCCAGCAGTGAAGGGGATTGGAACAAACAAGAGACCCAGTACTTC. This sequence encodes CASSEGDWNKQETQYF. J is TRBJ2-5 and V is TRBV6-1, with unresolved D. Trimming removed 1 base from V and 2 bases from J, with 14 bases in between. In germline, CDR1 is MNHNS, CDR2 SASEGT. The CDR3 loop spans 16 amino acids.